Reported below is one TCR beta chain. The CDR3 runs 14 residues. Germline V lookup: CDR1 SGHNT, CDR2 YYREEE (reference sequence). The germline V and J ends were trimmed by 0 bases and 0 bases, with 4 bases remaining between them. This sample was taken from a study of blood T cell repertoires in COVID-19. Turning to the study itself: The analysed material was cDNA or gDNA that came from T cells, B-cell-depleted T cells, or PBMCs.

Authors' processing steps: Estimates of nucleated cell counts were drawn from the amplification of reference gene primers. The repertoire was sequenced with immunoSEQ multiplex PCR; TCRdb's copy has only in-frame clones and lacks some. D and trimming were read from the DNA, whereas the V and J calls and clone size are those reported in that table. The data hold more than 100,000 clones, with around 78% observed a single time. Sequences were obtained from peripheral blood. The TCR sequence derives from a man between 65 and 85 years old with acute or convalescent COVID-19. The genes are TRBV5-4 and TRBJ2-1, with D uncertain. CDR3 amino acids: CASSLDTSYNEQFF. CDR3 DNA sequence: TGTGCCAGCAGCTTGGACACCTCCTACAATGAGCAGTTCTTC.